This T cell receptor beta chain was documented in a study of graft-versus-host responses after intestinal transplantation. Across the study: Recipients across the board were started on anti-thymocyte globulin induction, then kept on tacrolimus and steroids for roughly 3 years.

Trimming removed 1 base from V and 1 base from J; junction bases left unmatched: 9. The germline V gene has CDR1 LNHNV and CDR2 YYDKDF (reference sequence). The CDR3 consists of 17 residues. About this clone: Its cognate antigen is unknown.

Clones were sequenced by immunoSEQ multiplex PCR, and TCRdb holds only the in-frame ones, with some missing. The top ten clones hold roughly 1.4% of a sample with fewer than 100,000 clones, around 88% of them seen once. Overall study results and limits: Early post-transplant HvG declines were associated with peak circulating GvH clone levels.

The V call is TRBV15, the J call TRBJ1-1, with TRBD1 identical over 7 bases. The sample here was PBMCs, taken 255 days after intestinal transplant. The receptor was derived from a human patient who received an intestinal transplant, so some T cells may come from the graft donor. The chain's CDR3 is CATSRGGVRGPNTEAFF. CDR3 sequence (DNA): TGTGCCACCAGCAGAGGAGGTGTGAGGGGGCCGAACACTGAAGCTTTCTTT.